The 13 T cell receptor beta chains below all came from one sample that was sequenced in a study of PD-L1 blockade in urothelial cancer (TCRdb year 2017). The library was generated by the immunoSEQ multiplex PCR assay. TCRdb mirrors the immuneACCESS table, restricted to in-frame sequences. Some clones are absent from its copies; in checked studies, under half trace to an unresolved V gene, and the reason for the others is unknown. The sample table contains about 80,000 clones; only one count was recorded for around 81% of them. The ten largest clonotypes hold 5.5% to 7.5% of the sample. The time point label for this specimen denotes: pretreatment peripheral blood. The sample here was PBMCs, taken around atezolizumab (anti-PD-L1) treatment. The receptors were gathered from a middle-aged man with urothelial cancer.

The rearrangement links TRBV5-1 to TRBJ1-4; 8 positions agree with TRBD1. V shed 4 bases, J shed 6 bases, and the junction held 5 bases outside the gene matches. There are 14 residues in the CDR3. Germline V gene lookup returns CDR1 SGHRS and CDR2 YFSETQ. In nucleotides, the CDR3 is TGCGCCAGCAGCGAATTGACAGGGGATGAAAAACTGTTTTTT. Protein sequence: CASSELTGDEKLFF.

The CDR3, as DNA: TGCGCCAGCAGCTTCGGGGGGAGAGGGGCATACGAGCAGTACTTC. It is translated as CASSFGGRGAYEQYF. V gene TRBV5-1 combines with J gene TRBJ2-7; 7 bases are a match to TRBD2. Germline CDR1 is SGHRS and CDR2 is YFSETQ. V shed 2 bases and J 4 bases; nucleotides not matched to a gene: 9. The CDR3 consists of 15 residues.

The rearrangement links TRBV5-6 to TRBJ2-7; 7 positions agree with TRBD1. V was clipped by 2 bases and J by 4 bases; unmatched bases: 9. The CDR3 has 15 residues. Germline-derived CDR1 and CDR2 are SGHDT and YYEEEE. The CDR3 nucleotides read TGTGCCAGCAGCTTTTTCCGGACAGGTTGGTACGAGCAGTACTTC. It encodes CASSFFRTGWYEQYF. The full variable domain, rest sourced from reference TRBV5-6 and TRBJ2-7, is DAGVTQSPTHLIKTRGQQVTLRCSPKSGHDTVSWYQQALGQGPQFIFQYYEEEERQRGNFPDRFSGHQFPNYSSELNVNALLLGDSALYLCASSFFRTGWYEQYFGPGTRLTVT.

This chain links TRBV4-2 with TRBJ2-7, with a weak D call TRBD2 (5 bases). CDR3 length: 13 amino acids. V was pared by 2 bases and J by 3 bases, with 8 bases between. CDR1 is LGHNA and CDR2 is YNFKEQ in the germline V gene. CDR3 sequence: CASSQISDYEQYF. DNA of the CDR3: TGTGCCAGCAGCCAAATTAGCGACTACGAGCAGTACTTC.

In this sample, this clone turned up once. The chain couples TRBV5-1 to TRBJ1-1; D not certain. Germline V gives CDR1 SGHRS, CDR2 YFSETQ. This CDR3 comprises 14 residues. With 4 bases removed from V and 4 bases from J, the gap between germline ends came to 14 bases. CDR3 DNA sequence: TGCGCCAGCAGCCTGGGAGGCCTTTCCACTGAAGCTTTCTTT. It translates to CASSLGGLSTEAFF.

This clone has only one observation. The CDR3 region has the DNA TGTGCCACCAGCAGAGATTACACGATAGGGGTCTATGGCTACACCTTC. Protein product: CATSRDYTIGVYGYTF. This rearrangement joins TRBV15 to TRBJ1-2, with D perhaps TRBD1 (5 bases). This CDR3 is built from 16 residues. The ends were cut back, 0 bases at V and 4 bases at J, with 15 bases in the middle. Germline CDR1 and CDR2: LNHNV and YYDKDF (reference sequence).

In its sample, this clone was seen once. The chain links TRBV11-1 to TRBJ2-1; 14 bases fit TRBD2. The V and J ends lost 4 bases and 2 bases, in that order; junction bases with no gene match: 10. The CDR3 spans 19 residues. Germline CDR1 is SGHAT and CDR2 is FQDESV (reference sequence). CDR3 amino acids: CASSSTGTSGRGAYNEQFF. The CDR3 DNA reads as TGTGCCAGCAGCTCCACCGGGACTAGCGGGAGAGGGGCCTACAATGAGCAGTTCTTC.

CDR3 in DNA: TGTGCCAGCAGCCAAAGGACAGGGAAGAACACTGAAGCTTTCTTT. It codes for CASSQRTGKNTEAFF. The chain carries TRBV14 and TRBJ1-1; TRBD1 aligns across 8 bases. The trim removed 2 bases at V and 1 base at J, leaving 3 bases unmatched. The CDR3 loop spans 15 amino acids. CDR1 and CDR2 from the germline V gene are SGHDN and FVKESK.

The chain uses TRBV6-5 and TRBJ2-5, with 7 bases lining up with TRBD2. The germline gives CDR1 MNHEY, CDR2 SVGAGI. Losses at the gene ends were 5 bases for V and 5 bases for J; bases not matched to a gene: 11. CDR3 length: 15 amino acids. CDR3: CASSRSGTTWETQYF. The CDR3 nucleotides are TGTGCCAGCAGTCGCAGCGGGACCACCTGGGAGACCCAGTACTTC.

This chain connects TRBV23-1 to TRBJ2-7, with D tentatively TRBD2 (5 bases). TRBV23-1 carries the ORF label, with uncertain function. The germline V and J ends were trimmed by 6 bases and 3 bases, with 27 bases remaining between them. The CDR3 loop spans 18 amino acids. The CDR3 reads CASSHPPAGRLPVYEQYF. Here the CDR3 DNA reads TGCGCCAGCAGCCATCCCCCCGCGGGCAGGTTGCCTGTCTACGAGCAGTACTTC.

The V call is TRBV6-5, the J call TRBJ1-2; unclear D gene. The CDR3 is 11 residues long. CDR1 is MNHEY, CDR2 SVGAGI, per germline. Trimming pared 6 bases from V and 6 bases from J, leaving 8 bases between. The CDR3 reads CASRIGDGYTF. The DNA for the CDR3 is TGTGCCAGCAGGATCGGGGATGGCTACACCTTC.

The V call is TRBV7-3, the J call TRBJ2-1; a possible D gene is TRBD2 (5 bases). Germline V gene sequence: CDR1 SGHTA, CDR2 FQGTGA. Trimming left V 0 bases short and J 2 bases short, with 11 bases between. This CDR3 comprises 16 residues. The CDR3 loop reads CASSLTGSGAYNEQFF. Here the CDR3 DNA reads TGTGCCAGCAGCTTAACGGGAAGCGGAGCCTACAATGAGCAGTTCTTC.

A few counts support this clone. The chain employs TRBV11-3 and TRBJ2-1; no firm D call. Germline values: CDR1 SGHNT, CDR2 YENEEA. Between the trimmed V and J ends, which lost 5 bases and 4 bases, there was a span of 12 bases. This CDR3 has 14 amino acids. CDR3 bases: TGTGCCAGCAGCGTCTCCAACGGGTACAATGAGCAGTTCTTC. Amino acid sequence: CASSVSNGYNEQFF.